The 26 T cell receptor beta chains in this list originate from one sample, sequenced in a study of radiotherapy plus CTLA-4 blockade in lung cancer. Assay: immunoSEQ multiplex PCR; the TCRdb copy retains only in-frame clones and omits some. The table shows tens of thousands of clones, with roughly four fifths occurring only once. This specimen consisted of peripheral blood, obtained from a patient treated with radiotherapy plus ipilimumab. These receptors originate from a human donor with non-small cell lung cancer that progressed on radiotherapy plus ipilimumab.

This clone has a single count. V and J are TRBV7-8 and TRBJ2-1, with D possibly matching TRBD2 (6 bases). The CDR3 consists of 14 residues. Germline lookup yields CDR1 SGHVS and CDR2 FQNEAQ. The V end lost 3 bases, the J end lost 4 bases, and 10 bases lay between the germline ends. The DNA of the CDR3 is TGTGCCAGCAGCTTGGGACTGATTTACAATGAGCAGTTCTTC. It specifies CASSLGLIYNEQFF.

The V gene is TRBV6-1, the J gene TRBJ2-7, with 10 bases that match TRBD2. J gave up 2 bases and V 6 bases, and 4 bases lay outside the gene matches. The CDR3 is 14 residues long. Germline CDR1 reads MNHNS; CDR2 reads SASEGT. The CDR3 protein is CASSLAGVPYEQYV. The CDR3 region has the DNA TGTGCCAGCAGCCTAGCGGGAGTACCCTACGAGCAGTACGTC.

On this clone itself: The junction and the germline gene differ at one end; a read error may be behind it. DNA of the CDR3: TGTGCTAGCAGCTTCTCCAGGAACACTGAAGCTTTCTTT. It codes for CASSFSRNTEAFF. The chain couples TRBV7-7 to TRBJ1-1; no clear D. The germline V gene has CDR1 SSHAT and CDR2 FNYEAQ (reference sequence). This CDR3 contains 13 residues.

The chain uses TRBV7-9 and TRBJ2-3; TRBD2 is a possible D gene (5 bases). The CDR3 contains 15 residues. Germline-derived CDR1 and CDR2 are SEHNR and FQNEAQ (reference sequence). Trimming removed 4 bases at V and 4 bases at J, with 15 bases between. The CDR3 sequence is CASSSSRGISDTQYF. CDR3 in DNA: TGTGCCAGCAGCTCGTCTCGGGGTATCTCAGATACGCAGTATTTT.

The rearrangement joins TRBV5-4 to TRBJ2-5; 8 bases are a match to TRBD2. V gave up 2 bases and J gave up 4 bases; unmatched junction bases: 4. The germline CDR1 and CDR2 sequences are SGHNT and YYREEE (reference sequence). This CDR3 is 14 amino acids long. CDR3: CASSFEGLGETQYF. The CDR3 region has the DNA TGTGCCAGCAGCTTTGAGGGACTAGGAGAGACCCAGTACTTC.

J is TRBJ1-1 and V is TRBV5-1; possibly TRBD1 for D (5 bases). The CDR3 covers 15 residues. Germline CDR1 and CDR2: SGHRS and YFSETQ. V gave up 0 bases and J gave up 3 bases, with 12 bases separating them. The CDR3 protein is CASSLGPGKDTEAFF. In DNA, the CDR3 is TGCGCCAGCAGCTTGGGCCCAGGGAAGGACACTGAAGCTTTCTTT.

The chain is built from TRBV14 and TRBJ2-3; tentatively, D is TRBD2 (6 bases). Trimming left V 6 bases short and J 0 bases short, with 13 bases between. Germline V lookup: CDR1 SGHDN, CDR2 FVKESK. The CDR3 consists of 15 residues. The CDR3 nucleotides are TGTGCCAGCAGTTACGGCGCGGGGAGCACAGATACGCAGTATTTT. Amino acids: CASSYGAGSTDTQYF. The complete variable domain, with remaining parts taken from reference TRBV14 and TRBJ2-3, reads EAGVTQFPSHSVIEKGQTVTLRCDPISGHDNLYWYRRVMGKEIKFLLHFVKESKQDESGMPNNRFLAERTGGTYSTLKVQPAELEDSGVYFCASSYGAGSTDTQYFGPGTRLTVL.

The J gene is TRBJ2-3, the V gene TRBV5-4; 9 bases agree with TRBD2. The CDR3 loop spans 15 amino acids. CDR1 is SGHNT and CDR2 is YYREEE in the germline V gene (reference sequence). Losses at the gene ends were 5 bases for V and 0 bases for J; bases not matched to a gene: 4. Written as DNA, the CDR3 is TGTGCCAGCAGTCGCGGGGGGGGTAGCACAGATACGCAGTATTTT. This gives the protein CASSRGGGSTDTQYF. Complete variable domain (other parts from reference TRBV5-4 and TRBJ2-3): ETGVTQSPTHLIKTRGQQVTLRCSSQSGHNTVSWYQQALGQGPQFIFQYYREEENGRGNFPPRFSGLQFPNYSSELNVNALELDDSALYLCASSRGGGSTDTQYFGPGTRLTVL.

The rearrangement links TRBV18 to TRBJ1-5; 7 bases agree with TRBD1. Germline CDR1 KGHSH, CDR2 LQKENI. The CDR3 runs 16 residues. The J segment lost 5 bases and the V segment lost 2 bases, leaving 9 bases of the junction unmatched. CDR3 coding DNA: TGTGCCAGCTCACCATTATCCAGGGGGGCAGATCAGCCCCAGCATTTT. Protein product: CASSPLSRGADQPQHF.

The gene calls are TRBV19 and TRBJ1-2; 8 bases match TRBD1. V lost 2 bases to trimming and J lost 5 bases; unmatched junction nucleotides: 13. This CDR3 contains 17 residues. Germline V gene sequence: CDR1 LNHDA, CDR2 SQIVND (reference sequence). CDR3 loop: CASSITNTGGERYGYTF. For the CDR3, the DNA is TGTGCCAGTAGTATAACAAATACAGGGGGAGAAAGATATGGCTACACCTTC.

The sample holds a few counts of this clone. The chain links TRBV6-1 to TRBJ1-5; unclear D gene. Trimming removed 5 bases from V and 2 bases from J, with 13 bases in between. Per germline, CDR1 MNHNS and CDR2 SASEGT. The CDR3 runs to 15 residues. For the CDR3, the DNA is TGTGCCAGCAGTTTGACGGTTGCGGGCAATCAGCCCCAGCATTTT. It yields the protein CASSLTVAGNQPQHF.

The V gene is TRBV18, the J gene TRBJ2-1, with TRBD2 matching 13 bases. V shed 3 bases, J shed 1 base, and the junction held 9 bases outside the gene matches. CDR3 length: 19 amino acids. Germline assignment: CDR1 KGHSH and CDR2 LQKENI. This CDR3 is CASSPRLAGGFKSYNEQFF. As DNA, the CDR3 is TGTGCCAGCTCACCTAGACTAGCGGGAGGTTTTAAATCCTACAATGAGCAGTTCTTC.

This chain uses TRBV11-2 with TRBJ1-3, with 8 bases that match TRBD1. This CDR3 contains 15 residues. The V gene end was trimmed by 1 base and the J gene end by 4 bases; junction bases not matched to a gene: 3. From germline, CDR1 is SGHAT and CDR2 FQNNGV. CDR3 region: CASSLVGTGGNTIYF. For the CDR3, the DNA is TGTGCCAGCAGCTTAGTGGGGACAGGAGGAAACACCATATATTTT.

The gene calls are TRBV4-3 and TRBJ1-5; the match to TRBD1 covers 8 bases. The ends lost 1 base at V and 5 bases at J; junction bases unmatched: 7. CDR1 and CDR2 from the germline V gene are LGHNA and YSLEER. The CDR3 sequence is 16 residues long. This chain's CDR3 is CASSQAAGGVDQPQHF. CDR3 bases: TGCGCCAGCAGCCAAGCGGCAGGGGGCGTGGATCAGCCCCAGCATTTT.

The chain couples TRBV5-1 to TRBJ2-7; unclear D gene. Trimming stripped 7 bases from V and 2 bases from J, with 13 bases between. Germline V gene sequence: CDR1 SGHRS, CDR2 YFSETQ. The CDR3 is made up of 13 amino acids. The CDR3 sequence is CASLSPITYEQYF. CDR3 sequence (DNA): TGCGCCAGCCTTAGTCCGATAACCTACGAGCAGTACTTC.

V gene TRBV4-1 combines with J gene TRBJ1-5; D gene uncertain. The germline V gene has CDR1 MGHRA and CDR2 YSYEKL. The length of the CDR3 is 18 residues. V was clipped by 4 bases and J by 3 bases, with 22 bases between them. The CDR3 sequence: CASSPFADETGNNQPQHF. The DNA for the CDR3 is TGCGCCAGCAGCCCGTTTGCCGACGAAACGGGTAACAATCAGCCCCAGCATTTT.

This clone was picked up one time. The rearrangement links TRBV1 to TRBJ1-5. TRBV1 is deemed a pseudogene. The CDR3 sequence is 21 residues long. DNA for the CDR3: TGCACCAGCAGCCATACTGGGACACCCTATTACGGAGGGTATGGCAATCAGCCCCAGCATTTT. Its translation: CTSSHTGTPYYGGYGNQPQHF.

The genes are TRBV15 and TRBJ1-2; 7 nucleotides match TRBD1. The V and J ends lost 0 bases and 9 bases, in that order; junction bases with no gene match: 10. The germline CDR1 and CDR2 sequences are LNHNV and YYDKDF (reference sequence). The CDR3 extends over 15 amino acids. CDR3 bases: TGTGCCACCAGCAGAGATAAGGGGGCGCGGTATAGCTACACCTTC. Its translation is CATSRDKGARYSYTF.

The gene calls are TRBV19 and TRBJ2-3; D is unclear. V lost 5 bases, J lost 6 bases, and 12 bases lay in between. The germline V gene has CDR1 LNHDA and CDR2 SQIVND (reference sequence). CDR3 size: 13 residues. The CDR3 DNA follows: TGTGCCAGTAGTGGACCGCTTTGGGATACGCAGTATTTT. As protein: CASSGPLWDTQYF.

The chain is built from TRBV9 and TRBJ2-1, with TRBD2 identical over 8 bases. Germline V gene data show CDR1 as SGDLS and CDR2 as YYNGEE. Trimming removed 4 bases from V and 10 bases from J; junction bases left unmatched: 16. CDR3 length: 16 residues. Written as DNA, the CDR3 is TGTGCCAGCAGCACCAGACTAGCGTCGGCCGGGGAGGAGCAGTTCTTC. This translates into CASSTRLASAGEEQFF.

This clone was seen a few times. The genes are TRBV11-2 and TRBJ2-3, with 7 bases matching TRBD2. The ends lost 8 bases at V and 4 bases at J; junction bases unmatched: 0. This CDR3 is 11 amino acids long. In germline, CDR1 is SGHAT, CDR2 FQNNGV. CDR3 bases: TGTGCCAGCGGGGGGGCAGATACGCAGTATTTT. Residues: CASGGADTQYF.

The chain couples TRBV6-5 to TRBJ2-3; possibly TRBD1 for D (6 bases). The V and J ends lost 0 bases and 5 bases respectively, with 12 bases between them. There are 15 residues in the CDR3. CDR1 is MNHEY, CDR2 SVGAGI, per germline. CDR3 sequence reads: CASSYSQGRVDTQYF. The CDR3 nucleotides read TGTGCCAGCAGTTACTCACAGGGACGCGTAGATACGCAGTATTTT.

The rearrangement joins TRBV7-8 to TRBJ2-2, with D perhaps TRBD1 or TRBD2 (6 bases each). Germline assignment: CDR1 SGHVS and CDR2 FQNEAQ. This CDR3 has 15 residues. Trimming stripped 8 bases from V and 7 bases from J, with 20 bases between. The CDR3 DNA follows: TGTGCCAGCGGCCCCCGGGGGCGCGAGTTCGGGGAGCTGTTTTTT. Its protein product is CASGPRGREFGELFF.

This chain links TRBV11-2 with TRBJ2-4, with a possible D match to TRBD2 (6 bases). The V gene's germline CDR1 is SGHAT and CDR2 FQNNGV. The V end lost 5 bases, the J end lost 8 bases, and 16 bases lay between the germline ends. This CDR3 region has 14 residues. The CDR3 DNA sequence: TGTGCCAGCAGCAGGGGACGGGGAGGCTACATTCAGTACTTC. Protein product: CASSRGRGGYIQYF.

V is TRBV18 and J is TRBJ1-1, with TRBD1 as a possible D gene (5 bases). Germline CDR1 KGHSH, CDR2 LQKENI. The CDR3 is made up of 13 amino acids. The germline V and J ends were trimmed by 6 bases and 3 bases, with 11 bases remaining between them. The CDR3 region is CASSLGRDTEAFF. CDR3 in DNA: TGTGCCAGCTCTCTGGGACGGGACACTGAAGCTTTCTTT.

The CDR3 DNA sequence: TGTGCCAGCAGACCCGGACAGTCCTACAATGAGCAGTTCTTC. This encodes CASRPGQSYNEQFF. This chain connects TRBV6-5 to TRBJ2-1; D might be TRBD1 (6 bases). The germline CDR1 and CDR2 sequences are MNHEY and SVGAGI. Between the trimmed V and J ends, which lost 6 bases and 1 base, there was a span of 10 bases. The CDR3 sequence is 14 residues long.